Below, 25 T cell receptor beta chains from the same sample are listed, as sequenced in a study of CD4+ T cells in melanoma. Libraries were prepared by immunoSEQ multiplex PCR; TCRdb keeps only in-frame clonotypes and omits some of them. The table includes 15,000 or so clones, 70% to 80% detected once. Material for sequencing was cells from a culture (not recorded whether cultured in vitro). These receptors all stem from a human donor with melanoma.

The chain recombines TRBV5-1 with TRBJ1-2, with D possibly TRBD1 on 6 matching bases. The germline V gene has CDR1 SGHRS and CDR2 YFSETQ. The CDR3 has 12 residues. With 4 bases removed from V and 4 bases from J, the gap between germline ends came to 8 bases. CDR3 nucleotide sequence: TGCGCCAGCAGCCTACAGGGCTATGGCTACACCTTC. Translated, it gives CASSLQGYGYTF. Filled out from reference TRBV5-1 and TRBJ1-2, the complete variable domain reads KAGVTQTPRYLIKTRGQQVTLSCSPISGHRSVSWYQQTPGQGLQFLFEYFSETQRNKGNFPGRFSGRQFSNSRSEMNVSTLELGDSALYLCASSLQGYGYTFGSGTRLTVV.

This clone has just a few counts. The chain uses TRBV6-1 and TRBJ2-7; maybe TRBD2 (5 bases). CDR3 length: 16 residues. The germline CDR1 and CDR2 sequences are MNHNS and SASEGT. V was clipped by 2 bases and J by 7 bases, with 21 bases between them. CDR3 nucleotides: TGTGCCAGCAGTGAAAGTAATCGGGGTATTGTTCGGGAGCAGTACTTC. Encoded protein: CASSESNRGIVREQYF.

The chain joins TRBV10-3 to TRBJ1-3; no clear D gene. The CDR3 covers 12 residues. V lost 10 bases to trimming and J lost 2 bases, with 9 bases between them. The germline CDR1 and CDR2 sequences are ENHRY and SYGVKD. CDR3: CATRPAGNTIYF. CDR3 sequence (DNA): TGTGCCACCCGACCCGCTGGAAACACCATATATTTT.

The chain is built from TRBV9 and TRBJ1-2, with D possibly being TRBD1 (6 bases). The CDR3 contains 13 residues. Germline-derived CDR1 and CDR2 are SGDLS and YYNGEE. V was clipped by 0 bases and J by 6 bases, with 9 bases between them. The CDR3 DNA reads TGTGCCAGCAGCGTAGAGGGGGATCATGGCTACACCTTC. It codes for CASSVEGDHGYTF.

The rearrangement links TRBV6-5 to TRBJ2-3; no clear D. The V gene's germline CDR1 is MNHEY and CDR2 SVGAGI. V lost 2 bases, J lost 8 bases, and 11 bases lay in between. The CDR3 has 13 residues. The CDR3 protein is CASSYLLGVTQYF. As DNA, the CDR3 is TGTGCCAGCAGTTACCTTCTGGGTGTTACGCAGTATTTT.

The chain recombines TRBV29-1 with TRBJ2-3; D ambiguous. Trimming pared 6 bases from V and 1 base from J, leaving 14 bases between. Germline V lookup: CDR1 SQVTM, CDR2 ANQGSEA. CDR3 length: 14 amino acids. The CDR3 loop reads CSVTIVTGTDTQYF. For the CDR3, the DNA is TGCAGCGTAACCATAGTTACCGGCACAGATACGCAGTATTTT.

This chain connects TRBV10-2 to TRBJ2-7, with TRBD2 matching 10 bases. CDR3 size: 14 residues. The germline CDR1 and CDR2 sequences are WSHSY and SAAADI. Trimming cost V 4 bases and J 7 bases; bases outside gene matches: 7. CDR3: CASSASGGAGEQYF. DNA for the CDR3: TGCGCCAGCAGTGCTAGCGGGGGAGCAGGTGAGCAGTACTTC.

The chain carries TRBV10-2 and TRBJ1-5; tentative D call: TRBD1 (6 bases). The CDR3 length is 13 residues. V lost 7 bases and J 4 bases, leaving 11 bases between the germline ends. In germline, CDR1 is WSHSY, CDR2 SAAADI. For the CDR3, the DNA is TGCGCCAGCAAGCTCCAGGGGAATCAGCCCCAGCATTTT. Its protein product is CASKLQGNQPQHF.

The CDR3 loop is CASSYSRQGDQPQHF. CDR3 bases: TGTGCCAGCAGTTACTCCAGACAGGGAGATCAGCCCCAGCATTTT. The chain couples TRBV6-5 to TRBJ1-5; 7 nucleotides match TRBD1. CDR1 MNHEY and CDR2 SVGAGI come from the germline V gene. Germline trimming cut 0 bases from V and 5 bases from J; bases unmatched to any gene: 4. CDR3 length equals 15 residues.

The CDR3 sequence: CASRPKNTGELFF. CDR3 in DNA: TGTGCCAGCCGTCCGAAGAACACCGGGGAGCTGTTTTTT. This chain connects TRBV6-6 to TRBJ2-2; D unclear. CDR3 size: 13 residues. The V end lost 8 bases, the J end lost 1 base, and 8 bases lay between the germline ends. In germline, CDR1 is MNHNY, CDR2 SVGAGI (reference sequence).

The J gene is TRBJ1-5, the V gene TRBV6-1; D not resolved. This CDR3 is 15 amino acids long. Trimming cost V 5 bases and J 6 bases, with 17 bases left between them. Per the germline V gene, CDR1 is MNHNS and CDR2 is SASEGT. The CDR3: CASSPSRGSGQPQHF. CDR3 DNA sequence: TGTGCCAGCAGTCCAAGTCGGGGTTCGGGTCAGCCCCAGCATTTT.

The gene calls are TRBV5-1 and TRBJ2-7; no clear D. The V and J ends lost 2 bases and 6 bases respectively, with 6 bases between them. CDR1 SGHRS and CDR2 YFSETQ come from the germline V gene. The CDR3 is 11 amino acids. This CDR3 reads CASSLDGEQYF. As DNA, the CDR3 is TGCGCCAGCAGCTTAGATGGCGAGCAGTACTTC.

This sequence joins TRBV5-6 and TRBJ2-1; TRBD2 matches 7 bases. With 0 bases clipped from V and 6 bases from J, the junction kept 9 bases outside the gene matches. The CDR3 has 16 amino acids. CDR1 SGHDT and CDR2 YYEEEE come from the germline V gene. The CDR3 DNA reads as TGTGCCAGCAGCTTGGGACTAGCAGCGATTATCAATGAGCAGTTCTTC. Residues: CASSLGLAAIINEQFF.

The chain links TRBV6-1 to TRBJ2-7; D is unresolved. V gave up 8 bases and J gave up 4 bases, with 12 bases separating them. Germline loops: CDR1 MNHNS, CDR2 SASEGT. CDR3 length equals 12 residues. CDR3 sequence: CASGLIVYEQYF. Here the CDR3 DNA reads TGTGCCAGCGGTCTGATCGTGTACGAGCAGTACTTC.

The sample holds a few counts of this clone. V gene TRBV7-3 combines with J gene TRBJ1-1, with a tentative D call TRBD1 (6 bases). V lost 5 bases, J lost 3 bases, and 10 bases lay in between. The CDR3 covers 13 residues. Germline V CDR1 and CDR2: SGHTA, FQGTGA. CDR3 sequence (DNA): TGTGCCAGCAGCGGATACAGGGACACTGAAGCTTTCTTT. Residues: CASSGYRDTEAFF.

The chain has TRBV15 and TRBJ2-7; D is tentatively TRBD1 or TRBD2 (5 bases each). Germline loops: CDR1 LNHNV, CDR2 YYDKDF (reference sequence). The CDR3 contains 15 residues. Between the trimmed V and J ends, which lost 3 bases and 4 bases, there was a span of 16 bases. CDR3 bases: TGTGCCACCAGCAGCCCGGGACGGAAAGAGTACGAGCAGTACTTC. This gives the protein CATSSPGRKEYEQYF.

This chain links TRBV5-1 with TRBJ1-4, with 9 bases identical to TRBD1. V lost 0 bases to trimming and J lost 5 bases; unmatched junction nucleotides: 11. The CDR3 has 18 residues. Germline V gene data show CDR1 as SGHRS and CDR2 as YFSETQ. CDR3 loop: CASSLVTGGALLNEKLFF. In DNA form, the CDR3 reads TGCGCCAGCAGCTTGGTCACAGGGGGCGCTTTGTTGAATGAAAAACTGTTTTTT.

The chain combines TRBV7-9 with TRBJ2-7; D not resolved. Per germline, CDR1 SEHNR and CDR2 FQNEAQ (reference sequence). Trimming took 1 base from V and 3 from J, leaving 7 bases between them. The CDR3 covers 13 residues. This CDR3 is CASSLGRYYEQYF. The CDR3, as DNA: TGTGCCAGCAGCTTAGGTCGTTACTACGAGCAGTACTTC.

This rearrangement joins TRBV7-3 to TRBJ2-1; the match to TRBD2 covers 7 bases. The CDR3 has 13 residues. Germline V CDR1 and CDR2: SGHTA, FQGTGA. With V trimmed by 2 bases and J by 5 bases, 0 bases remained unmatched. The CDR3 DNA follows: TGTGCCAGCAGCTTAGCGGGGGACAATGAGCAGTTCTTC. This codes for CASSLAGDNEQFF.

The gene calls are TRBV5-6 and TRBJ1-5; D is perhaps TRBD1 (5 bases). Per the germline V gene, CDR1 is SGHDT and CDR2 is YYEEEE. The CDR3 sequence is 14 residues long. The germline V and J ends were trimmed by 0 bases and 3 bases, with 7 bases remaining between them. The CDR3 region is CASSLVGHNQPQHF. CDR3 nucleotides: TGTGCCAGCAGCTTGGTAGGACACAATCAGCCCCAGCATTTT.

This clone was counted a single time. CDR3 region: CAARTAQETQYF. The CDR3 DNA follows: TGTGCCGCAAGGACCGCTCAAGAGACCCAGTACTTC. The rearrangement links TRBV28 to TRBJ2-5; no reliable D call. Germline V gives CDR1 MDHEN, CDR2 SYDVKM. The CDR3 has 12 amino acids. Trimming shortened V by 11 bases and J by 2 bases, and 12 bases separated the two germline ends.

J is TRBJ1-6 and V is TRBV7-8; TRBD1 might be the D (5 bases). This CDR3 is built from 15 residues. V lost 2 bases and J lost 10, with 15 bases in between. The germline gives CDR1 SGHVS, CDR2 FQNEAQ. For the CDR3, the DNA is TGTGCCAGCAGCTTATATGACACGGGGCGGTCACCCCTCCACTTT. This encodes CASSLYDTGRSPLHF.

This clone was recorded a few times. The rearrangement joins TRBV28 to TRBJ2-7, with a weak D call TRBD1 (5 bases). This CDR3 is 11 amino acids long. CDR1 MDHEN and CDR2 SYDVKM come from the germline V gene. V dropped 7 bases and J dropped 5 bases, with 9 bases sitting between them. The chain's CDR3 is CASTGYHEQYF. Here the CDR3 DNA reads TGTGCCAGCACAGGGTACCACGAGCAGTACTTC.

Here the CDR3 reads CASSLRQGSNYGYTF. The CDR3 DNA is TGTGCCAGCAGTCTTAGACAGGGGAGTAACTATGGCTACACCTTC. The chain has TRBV27 and TRBJ1-2, with TRBD1 matching 8 bases. V lost 5 bases, J lost 1 base, and 6 bases stayed unmatched. From germline, CDR1 is MNHEY and CDR2 SMNVEV (reference sequence). CDR3 size: 15 residues.

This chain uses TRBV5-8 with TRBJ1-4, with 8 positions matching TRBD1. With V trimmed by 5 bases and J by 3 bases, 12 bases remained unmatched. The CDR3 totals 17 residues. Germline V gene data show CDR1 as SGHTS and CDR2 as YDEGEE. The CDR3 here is CASSYGQGGLANEKLFF. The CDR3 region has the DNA TGTGCCAGCAGTTATGGACAGGGCGGTTTAGCTAATGAAAAACTGTTTTTT.